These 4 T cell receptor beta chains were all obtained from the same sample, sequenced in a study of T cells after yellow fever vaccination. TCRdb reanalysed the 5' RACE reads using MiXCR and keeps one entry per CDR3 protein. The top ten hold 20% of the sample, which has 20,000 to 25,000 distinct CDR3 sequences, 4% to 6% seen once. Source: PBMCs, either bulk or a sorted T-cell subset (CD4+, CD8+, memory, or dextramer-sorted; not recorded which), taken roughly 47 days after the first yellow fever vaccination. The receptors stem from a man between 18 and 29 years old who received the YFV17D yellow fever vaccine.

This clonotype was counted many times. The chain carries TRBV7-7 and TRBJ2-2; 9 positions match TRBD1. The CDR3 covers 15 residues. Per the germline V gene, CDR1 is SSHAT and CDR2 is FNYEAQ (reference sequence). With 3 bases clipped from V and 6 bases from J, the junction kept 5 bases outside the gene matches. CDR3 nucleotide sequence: TGTGCCAGCAGCTTCGGACAGGGGTTGTCCGGGGAGCTGTTTTTT. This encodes CASSFGQGLSGELFF. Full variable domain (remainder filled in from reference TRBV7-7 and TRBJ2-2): GAGVSQSPRYKVTKRGQDVTLRCDPISSHATLYWYQQALGQGPEFLTYFNYEAQPDKSGLPSDRFSAERPEGSISTLTIQRTEQRDSAMYRCASSFGQGLSGELFFGEGSRLTVL.

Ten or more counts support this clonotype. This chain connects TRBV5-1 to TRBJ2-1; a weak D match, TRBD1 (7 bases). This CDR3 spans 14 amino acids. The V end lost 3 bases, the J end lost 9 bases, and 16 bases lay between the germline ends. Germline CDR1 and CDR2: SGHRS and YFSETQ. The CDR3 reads CASSSGQEGLEQFF. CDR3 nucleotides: TGCGCCAGCAGCTCCGGACAGGAGGGGCTTGAGCAGTTCTTC.

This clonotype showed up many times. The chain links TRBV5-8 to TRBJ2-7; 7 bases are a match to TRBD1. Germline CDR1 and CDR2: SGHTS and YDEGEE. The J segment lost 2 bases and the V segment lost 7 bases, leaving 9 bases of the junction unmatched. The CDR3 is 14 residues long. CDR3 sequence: CASAHPQGTYEQYF. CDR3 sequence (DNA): TGTGCCAGCGCCCATCCACAGGGGACCTACGAGCAGTACTTC.

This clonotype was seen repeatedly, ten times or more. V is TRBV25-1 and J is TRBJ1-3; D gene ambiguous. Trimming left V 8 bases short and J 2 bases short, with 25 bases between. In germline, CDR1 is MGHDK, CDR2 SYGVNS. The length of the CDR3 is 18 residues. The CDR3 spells CASEPRNIRLRPGNTIYF. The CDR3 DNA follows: TGTGCCAGCGAACCCCGGAATATAAGGTTGAGGCCTGGAAACACCATATATTTT.